This entry is about one TCR beta chain. This clonotype was observed a few times. Its specific antigen is unknown. The input lacks base qualities; no much larger clone sits a single base away. Via the germline V gene (reference sequence), CDR1 is PRHDT and CDR2 FYEKMQ. The CDR3 sequence holds 13 residues, the cysteine and phenylalanine included. The CDR3 DNA has 39 bases and is translated from base 1. V is clipped by 3 bases and J by 2 bases, and the sequence between their germline boundaries is 8 bases long. The receptor library was made with 5' RACE. Sequencing used an Illumina HiSeq 2500. A second PCR of 7 to 11 cycles was performed with a sample-barcoded 5' primer and a J-beta primer mix. A unique molecular identifier was introduced onto each TCR beta cDNA molecule by a template-switch 5' adaptor carrying 12 random nucleotides. Each sample yielded at least 3 million CDR3-containing paired-end reads. All of the RNA was converted into first-strand cDNA using the Mint cDNA synthesis kit, with a TRBC-specific oligonucleotide serving as the primer. After uracil-DNA glycosylase treatment, a first 18-cycle PCR used universal primers M1SS and BC2_uni_R on all cDNA. The source study handled its data this way. For normalization, 1 million high-quality reads, each with a distinct molecular identifier, were randomly selected from each sample. Instead of being binned into consensus sequences, reads that shared molecular identifiers were thrown out. MiTCR, run with a Q25 quality threshold and the strictest error-elimination algorithm, handled CDR3 identification, clonotype clustering and error correction. A nonparametric unseen species model with Euler transformation was used to estimate a lower bound on total TCR beta diversity. TCRdb passed the public sequencing reads through fastp at Q25 and MiXCR, retaining productive beta sequences. Entries are consolidated by CDR3 protein sequence, retaining the most common genes and DNA. Here the V and J calls rest on TCRdb's processing, not on the authors' analysis. The sample table holds about 1.4 million distinct CDR3 sequences, of which approximately 59% were seen once. 6.5% to 8.5% of the sample is taken by the ten largest.

Donors were under 40 systemically healthy Caucasian individuals from Russia aged roughly 6 to 90 years. Each donor gave about 11 milliliters of peripheral blood, drawn into EDTA-treated Vacutainer tubes. PBMCs were isolated by Ficoll-Paque density-gradient centrifugation, with at least 6 million obtained per sample. Trizol reagent was used to extract total RNA from the PBMCs, yielding at least 6 micrograms per sample. For every donor, an aliquot of PBMCs went through flow cytometry to measure the percentages of naive CD45RAhigh/CD27high T cells. These data belong to a study of blood T cells in healthy people across ages (dated by TCRdb to the mid-2010s). Concerning the study at large: In model experiments, template switching captured roughly one uniquely barcoded TCR beta cDNA molecule for every two T cells. Using deep sequencing normalized with unique cDNA molecular identifiers, the study measured how TCR beta repertoire diversity changes with age. The donors were split into four age groups: young (average 16 years), middle-aged (39), aged (more than 60) and long-lived (roughly 86). To avoid experimental bias, donors of different ages were randomly spread across the sequencing lanes. The study analyzed two additional independent replicas of 1 million unique cDNA reads from the same blood draw for two donors, one aged 18 to 30 and one aged 80 or older.

What the work shows at the level of the full study, not this receptor alone: Bulk unsorted PBMC profiling prevented conclusive comparison of naive and antigen-experienced compartments. Total diversity estimates from one million sequenced T cells were considered lower bounds and underestimates. The CMV infection status of donors was not known, potentially confounding age-related changes in expanded clonotypes. Compared with the aged group, the long-lived group had more naive CD4+ T cells, fewer expanded clones and increased TCR diversity, a pattern suggesting age selection. Observed TCR beta diversity per million T cells fell roughly linearly with age, and a significant reduction was already apparent by age about 38. The percentage of naive T cells measured by flow cytometry correlated strongly with observed TCR beta diversity.

The chain employs TRBV13 and TRBJ2-7, with the D segment identity uncertain. The sequenced material came from blood. This clonotype originated in a man aged 18 to 29 in good health. Here is the DNA: TGTGCCAGCAGCTTGGGCTACCCCTACGAGCAGTACTTC. It translates to CASSLGYPYEQYF.